Presented here are 5 T cell receptor beta chains from one specimen sequenced in a study of T cell changes during pregnancy in multiple sclerosis. The assay was immunoSEQ multiplex PCR, and TCRdb's table has in-frame clones only and misses some. The sample includes 30,000 or so clones, over 80% of them seen just once. The sample was CD8+ T cells from peripheral blood mononuclear cells, taken before pregnancy. The origin of the receptors is a female donor with multiple sclerosis, enrolled in a pregnancy study.

The chain carries TRBV4-3 and TRBJ1-5, with D maybe TRBD1 (5 bases). The CDR3 totals 14 residues. The germline V and J ends were trimmed by 6 bases and 3 bases, with 12 bases remaining between them. The germline CDR1 and CDR2 sequences are LGHNA and YSLEER. The CDR3: CASSPDRYNQPQHF. The CDR3 DNA sequence: TGCGCCAGCAGTCCTGACAGATACAATCAGCCCCAGCATTTT.

V usage is TRBV21-1 and J usage is TRBJ1-5; TRBD1 reflects the table's D call only, with no check against the DNA. TRBV21-1 is labeled a pseudogene. The CDR3 length is 14 residues. CDR3 nucleotides: TGTGCCAGCAGCAAAGGGACAGGGATTCAGCCCCAGCATTTT. As protein: CASSKGTGIQPQHF.

The chain is built from TRBV7-9 and TRBJ2-1; D call uncertain. Germline CDR1 is SEHNR and CDR2 is FQNEAQ (reference sequence). With 1 base removed from V and 0 bases from J, the gap between germline ends came to 7 bases. This CDR3 is built from 15 residues. The CDR3 coding sequence is TGTGCCAGCAGCTTAGAACAGAGCTCCTACAATGAGCAGTTCTTC. This codes for CASSLEQSSYNEQFF.

J is TRBJ2-1 and V is TRBV9, with 11 bases lining up with TRBD2. CDR1 and CDR2 (germline): SGDLS, YYNGEE. The J segment lost 2 bases and the V segment lost 4 bases, leaving 5 bases of the junction unmatched. The CDR3 has 16 amino acids. CDR3 residues: CASSPGLAGTYNEQFF. The CDR3 bases are TGTGCCAGCAGCCCAGGACTAGCGGGTACCTACAATGAGCAGTTCTTC.

This clone was detected only once. The chain recombines TRBV29-1 with TRBJ2-1; D gene unclear. V lost 5 bases to trimming and J lost 0 bases, with 11 bases between them. CDR1 is SQVTM and CDR2 is ANQGSEA in the germline V gene. The CDR3 totals 14 residues. CDR3 amino acids: CSVLGGSSYNEQFF. CDR3 in DNA: TGCAGCGTTTTAGGCGGAAGCTCCTACAATGAGCAGTTCTTC.